A selection of T cell receptor beta chains follows, all from one sample in a study of T cells in Graves' hyperthyroidism and ophthalmopathy. A single record per CDR3 protein comes from TCRdb applying MiXCR to the multiplex PCR reads. The top ten hold 15% to 18% of the sample, which has some 700,000 distinct CDR3 sequences, 17% seen once. Sequencing was done on a sample of blood. The receptors shown here come from a man between 50 and 59 years old with Graves' hyperthyroidism. Each CDR3 is given with its conserved first and last residue. D genes are given only for firm matches. Rows give clone size only sometimes, using once, few, many, or a class for an expanded clone.

12 NA TRBJ2-3 TRBD1 TRBV29-1 CSLDRGPDTQYF TGCAGCCTTGACAGGGGGCCAGATACGCAGTATTTT
15 few TRBJ2-1 NA TRBV19 CASSMFDSSYNEQFF TGTGCCAGTAGTATGTTCGACAGCTCCTACAATGAGCAGTTCTTC
14 many TRBJ1-2 NA TRBV6-5 CASKLSGPGEGYTF TGTGCCAGCAAGCTATCAGGCCCTGGGGAAGGCTACACCTTC
19 NA TRBJ1-1 NA TRBV4-3 CASSQDVRLAGGSNTEAFF TGCGCCAGCAGCCAAGATGTACGCCTGGCCGGGGGATCGAACACTGAAGCTTTCTTT
15 few TRBJ2-1 TRBD2 TRBV5-4 CASSLPSGSSNEQFF TGTGCCAGCAGCTTGCCTAGCGGGAGTAGCAATGAGCAGTTCTTC
14 NA TRBJ2-7 NA TRBV20-1 CSAPNGNRVDEQYF TGCAGTGCTCCGAATGGGAACCGAGTCGACGAGCAGTACTTC
13 many TRBJ1-2 NA TRBV7-3 CASSPVEGGGYTF TGTGCCAGCAGCCCCGTTGAGGGTGGTGGCTACACCTTC
16 few TRBJ2-3 TRBD2 TRBV25-1 CASSDQSGSGTDTQYF TGTGCCAGCAGTGACCAAAGCGGGAGTGGCACAGATACGCAGTATTTT
14 many TRBJ1-6 NA TRBV28 CASSLRDTNSPLHF TGTGCCAGCAGCCTCCGGGACACAAATTCACCCCTCCACTTT
14 NA TRBJ2-3 NA TRBV2 CASSVVAYTDTQYF TGTGCCAGCAGTGTAGTAGCCTACACAGATACGCAGTATTTT
15 NA TRBJ2-5 TRBD2 TRBV4-3 CASSRLAGPEETQYF TGCGCCAGCAGCCGACTAGCGGGACCTGAAGAGACCCAGTACTTC
13 few TRBJ2-5 NA TRBV15 CATSSRLVETQYF TGTGCCACCAGCAGCCGACTTGTGGAGACCCAGTACTTC